This TCR beta chain was sequenced in a study of CD8+ T cells in alopecia areata. Overall study results and limits: Persistence in scalp and blood during tofacitinib was observed for many expanded lesional clones.

RNA was extracted and reverse transcribed into cDNA as the sequencing template. The table came from immunoSEQ multiplex PCR; TCRdb's copy has only in-frame clones and leaves some out. The sample shows 150,000 to 200,000 clones, 60% of them seen only once. Treatment: oral pan-JAK inhibitor, 5-10 mg twice daily. This clone was counted a few times. Its antigen is unidentified. Germline CDR1 reads SGHAT; CDR2 reads FQNNGV. The V gene lost 5 bases and the J gene lost 9 bases, with 12 bases spanning the gap. The CDR3 length is 12 residues. This receptor was identified in a human donor with alopecia areata. The source was CD4+ T cells sorted from blood, collected at week 24, from a patient treated with tofacitinib. J is TRBJ2-3 and V is TRBV11-2, with D hard to call. The CDR3 reads CASSPLRATQYF. The CDR3 DNA is TGTGCCAGCAGCCCCCTTCGGGCGACGCAGTATTTT.